This TCR beta chain was sequenced for a study of cytomegalovirus exposure and HLA in healthy donors. Whole-study findings and limits: Using the classifier, cytomegalovirus status was reportedly diagnosed with high specificity and sensitivity.

Using immunoSEQ multiplex PCR, the repertoire was profiled, and TCRdb retains in-frame clones only, with some absent. The sample gives roughly 130,000 clones, 85% to 90% of which show up once; approximately 1.5% is in the top ten. The length of the CDR3 is 14 residues. Trimming removed 0 bases at V and 8 bases at J, with 12 bases between. Germline V lookup: CDR1 SGDLS, CDR2 YYNGEE. Comments on this clone: As yet, its antigen is unknown.

The chain is built from TRBV9 and TRBJ2-4; D is possibly TRBD1 (6 bases). Sequenced: PBMCs. This receptor was identified in a young man in good health and CMV-seronegative. CDR3: CASSVVGQSDIQYF. The CDR3 DNA is TGTGCCAGCAGCGTAGTAGGACAGAGCGACATTCAGTACTTC. Variable domain in full (rest from reference TRBV9 and TRBJ2-4): DSGVTQTPKHLITATGQRVTLRCSPRSGDLSVYWYQQSLDQGLQFLIQYYNGEERAKGNILERFSAQQFPDLHSELNLSSLELGDSALYFCASSVVGQSDIQYFGAGTRLSVL.